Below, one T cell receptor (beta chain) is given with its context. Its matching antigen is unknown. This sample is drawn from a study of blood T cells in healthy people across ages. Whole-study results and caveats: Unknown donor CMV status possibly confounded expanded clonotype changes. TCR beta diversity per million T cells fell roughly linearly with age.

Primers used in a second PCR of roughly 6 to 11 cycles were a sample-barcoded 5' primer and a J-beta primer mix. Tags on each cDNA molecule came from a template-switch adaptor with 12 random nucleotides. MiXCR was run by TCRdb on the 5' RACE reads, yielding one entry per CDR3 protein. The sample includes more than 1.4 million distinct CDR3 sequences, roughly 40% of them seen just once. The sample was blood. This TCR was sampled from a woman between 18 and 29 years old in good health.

CDR3 sequence reads: CASSTDRGTGELFF. CDR3 nucleotides: TGTGCCAGCAGCACGGACAGGGGCACCGGGGAGCTGTTTTTT. The genes are TRBV7-9 and TRBJ2-2; TRBD1 matches at 9 bases. The V and J ends lost 5 bases and 4 bases, in that order; junction bases with no gene match: 2. Germline CDR1 reads SEHNR; CDR2 reads FQNEAQ (reference sequence). There are 14 residues in the CDR3.